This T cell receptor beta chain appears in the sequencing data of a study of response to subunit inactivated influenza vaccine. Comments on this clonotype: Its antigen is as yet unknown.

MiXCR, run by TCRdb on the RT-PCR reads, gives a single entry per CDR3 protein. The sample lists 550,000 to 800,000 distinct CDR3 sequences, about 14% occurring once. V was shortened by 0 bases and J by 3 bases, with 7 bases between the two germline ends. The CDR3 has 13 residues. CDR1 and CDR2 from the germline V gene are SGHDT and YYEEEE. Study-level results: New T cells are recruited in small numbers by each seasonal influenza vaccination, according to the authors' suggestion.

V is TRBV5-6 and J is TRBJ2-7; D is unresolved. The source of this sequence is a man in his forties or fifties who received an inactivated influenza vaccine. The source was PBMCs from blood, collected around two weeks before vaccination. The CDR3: CASSLESLYEQYF. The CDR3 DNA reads TGTGCCAGCAGCTTGGAGTCGCTCTACGAGCAGTACTTC.